This T cell receptor beta chain was obtained from a study of breast tumors, draining lymph nodes, adjacent tissues. Germline values: CDR1 SGHAT, CDR2 FQDESV (reference sequence). V lost 5 bases, J lost 5 bases, and 12 bases lay in between. This CDR3 region has 13 residues. This clonotype has a count of ten or more. TCRdb reprocessed the multiplex PCR reads with MiXCR, giving one entry per CDR3 protein. The table shows approximately 190,000 distinct CDR3 sequences, with 25% to 40% occurring only once. Breast cancer patients provided tissue from their axillary draining lymph nodes. The sample was axillary lymph node tissue. V and J are TRBV11-1 and TRBJ1-2; D gene ambiguous. This TCR was sampled from a female donor with breast cancer. Some clones in this sample may be carry-over from other donors' samples. This CDR3 reads CASSPSEGYGYTF. CDR3 nucleotide sequence: TGTGCCAGCAGCCCCAGCGAGGGATATGGCTACACCTTC.